The clone carrying this TCR beta chain was observed a handful of times. Its antigen is unknown. This record belongs to a study of beta chain features in type 1 diabetes. Study-wide background: Patients shared similar age, gender and cell yields with healthy donors. Study-wide findings and caveats: Significant though moderate, a shortening of TCRB CDR3s appeared in all four CD4+ subsets of Type 1 diabetes patients. Over-representation of high TCR-expressing cells was a possible consequence of cDNA sequencing.

V lost 6 bases and J lost 5, with 22 bases in between. The CDR3 has 16 amino acids. Germline loops: CDR1 MDHEN, CDR2 SYDVKM. The authors reverse transcribed all of the isolated RNA, so sequencing captured expressed TCRB transcripts. Libraries were prepared by immunoSEQ multiplex PCR; TCRdb keeps only in-frame clonotypes and omits some of them. The repertoire has approximately 170,000 clones, around 7.9% of them found once; the top ten carry roughly 0.5%. The clonotype originates from a man aged 18 to 29 with type 1 diabetes. The chain uses TRBV28 and TRBJ2-5; TRBD2 is a possible D gene (7 bases). Sequencing used central memory CD4+ T cells from blood. The CDR3 region has the DNA TGTGCCAGCAGACCCTTAGGAGGGGGGGCGTGGGAGACCCAGTACTTC. Amino acid sequence: CASRPLGGGAWETQYF.